The next 2 T cell receptor beta chains were all read from a single sample in a study of T cell repertoires and HLA-DP antigens (dated by TCRdb to the late 2010s). Antigen specificity for these receptors is unknown. Library preparation was by the immunoSEQ multiplex PCR assay. TCRdb took over this immuneACCESS table, retaining in-frame rearrangements with V and J assigned. Such tables are incomplete; in checked studies, under half of the missing clones stem from an unresolved V gene, and the remainder is unexplained. This sample gives 55,000 to 80,000 clones in total; just under 80% of them show up just once. The ten largest account for around 1.4% of the sample. Sample: CD4+ T cells from PBMCs. The receptor set was obtained from a man aged 60 to 69 in good health and CMV-seronegative.

CDR3 protein: CASSPRQGATGTEAFF. The CDR3 bases are TGTGCCAGCTCACCTCGACAGGGGGCAACTGGCACTGAAGCTTTCTTT. The chain links TRBV18 to TRBJ1-1; TRBD1 matches at 10 bases. Looked up from germline, CDR1 is KGHSH and CDR2 is LQKENI. The CDR3 is 16 amino acids. The J segment lost 4 bases and the V segment lost 3 bases, leaving 8 bases of the junction unmatched.

V is TRBV11-2 and J is TRBJ1-1; a possible D gene is TRBD1 (6 bases). The V gene's germline CDR1 is SGHAT and CDR2 FQNNGV. Trimming pared 3 bases from V and 4 bases from J, leaving 15 bases between. This CDR3 spans 15 amino acids. CDR3: CASSFGGGAGTEAFF. DNA of the CDR3: TGTGCCAGCAGCTTCGGGGGGGGCGCAGGCACTGAAGCTTTCTTT.